The T cell receptor beta chain under discussion was sequenced for a study of control samples from healthy donors and cancer patients. The CDR3 has 15 residues. V lost 0 bases and J lost 0, with 9 bases in between. Looked up from germline, CDR1 is SGDLS and CDR2 is YYNGEE. Sequencing was performed with immunoSEQ multiplex PCR; in TCRdb, only in-frame clones are kept and a portion is missing. The table shows 75,000 to 80,000 clones, with roughly nine tenths occurring only once. Sequencing was done on a sample of PBMCs. This sequence joins TRBV9 and TRBJ1-2, with D possibly matching TRBD1 (6 bases). This TCR came from a woman between 45 and 60 years old with colorectal cancer. CDR3 residues: CASSVGNRANYGYTF. CDR3 DNA sequence: TGTGCCAGCAGCGTAGGGAACAGGGCTAACTATGGCTACACCTTC.